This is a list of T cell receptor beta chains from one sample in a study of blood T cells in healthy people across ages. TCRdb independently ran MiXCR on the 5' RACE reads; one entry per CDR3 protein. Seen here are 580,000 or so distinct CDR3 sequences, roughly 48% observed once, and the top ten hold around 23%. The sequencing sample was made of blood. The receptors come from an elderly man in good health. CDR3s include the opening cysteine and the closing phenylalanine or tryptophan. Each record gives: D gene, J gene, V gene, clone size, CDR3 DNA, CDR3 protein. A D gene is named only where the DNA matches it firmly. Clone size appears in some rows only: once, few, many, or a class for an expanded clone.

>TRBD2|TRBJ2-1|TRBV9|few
TGTGCCAGCAGCGTAAGGGGACTAGCGGGAGAGGACGAGCAGTTCTTC
CASSVRGLAGEDEQFF
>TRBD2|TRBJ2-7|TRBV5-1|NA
TGCGCCAGCAGCTTCCTAGCGGGGGGCTCCTACAATGAGCAGTACTTC
CASSFLAGGSYNEQYF
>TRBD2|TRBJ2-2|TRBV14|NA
TGTGCCAGCAGCCAAGGTCGCGGGAGGGCCGATTTCACCGGGGAGCTGTTTTTT
CASSQGRGRADFTGELFF
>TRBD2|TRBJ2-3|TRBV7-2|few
TGTGCCAGCAGCTTAACTAGCGGGGGCACCGCCACAGATACGCAGTATTTT
CASSLTSGGTATDTQYF
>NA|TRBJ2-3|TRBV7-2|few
TGTGCCAGCAGCCCCGGCGTAGGGCAGTATTTT
CASSPGVGQYF
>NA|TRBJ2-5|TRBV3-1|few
TGTGCCAGCAGCCAACCTAAAGAGACCCAGTACTTC
CASSQPKETQYF
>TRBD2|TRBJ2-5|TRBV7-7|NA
TGTGCTAGCAGCCCTAGCGGGATCCAAGAGACCCAGTACTTC
CASSPSGIQETQYF
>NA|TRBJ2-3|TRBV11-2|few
TGTGCCAGCAGCTCTTTATTGGTCATGGGCACAGATACGCAGTATTTT
CASSSLLVMGTDTQYF
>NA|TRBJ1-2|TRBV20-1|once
TGCAGTGCTAGAGATCGGGAGGGGATGAAGGGCTACACCTTC
CSARDREGMKGYTF
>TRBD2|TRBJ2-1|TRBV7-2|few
TGTGCCAGCAGCGCGGGACTAGCGGGAGCCAATGAGCAGTTCTTC
CASSAGLAGANEQFF
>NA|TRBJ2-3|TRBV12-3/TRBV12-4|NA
TGTGCCAGCGGGGGGATCCCAGATACGCAGTATTTT
CASGGIPDTQYF
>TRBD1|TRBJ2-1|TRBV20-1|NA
TGCAGTGCTAGAGATAGAGTCGGTGCAGGGGGTCGTAGCAATGAGCAGTTCTTC
CSARDRVGAGGRSNEQFF